What follows is one TCR beta chain and its context. In the source study's methods: The authors estimated nucleated cell counts from reference gene primer amplification. Using immunoSEQ multiplex PCR, the repertoire was profiled, and TCRdb retains in-frame clones only, with some absent. Clone size and V and J calls were adopted from that table, with D and trimming inferred from the DNA. This sample carries 85,000 to 130,000 clones, approximately 85% of them seen once, and the ten largest clones take 4% to 5.5%. This record belongs to a study of blood T cell repertoires in COVID-19. Study summary: Some COVID-19 samples were acute and others convalescent; all came from the United States, Italy and Spain. Sources were T cells, B-cell-depleted T cells, or PBMCs; the material itself was cDNA or gDNA.

The sequencing sample was made of peripheral blood. The receptor's source is a man in his sixties with acute or convalescent COVID-19.

CDR3: CASSLTGQGYEQYF. The CDR3 DNA sequence: TGCGCCAGCAGCTTAACGGGACAGGGTTACGAGCAGTACTTC. This sequence joins TRBV5-1 and TRBJ2-7; 9 bases line up with TRBD1. CDR3 size: 14 residues. Germline values: CDR1 SGHRS, CDR2 YFSETQ. Germline trimming cut 2 bases from V and 4 bases from J; bases unmatched to any gene: 4.